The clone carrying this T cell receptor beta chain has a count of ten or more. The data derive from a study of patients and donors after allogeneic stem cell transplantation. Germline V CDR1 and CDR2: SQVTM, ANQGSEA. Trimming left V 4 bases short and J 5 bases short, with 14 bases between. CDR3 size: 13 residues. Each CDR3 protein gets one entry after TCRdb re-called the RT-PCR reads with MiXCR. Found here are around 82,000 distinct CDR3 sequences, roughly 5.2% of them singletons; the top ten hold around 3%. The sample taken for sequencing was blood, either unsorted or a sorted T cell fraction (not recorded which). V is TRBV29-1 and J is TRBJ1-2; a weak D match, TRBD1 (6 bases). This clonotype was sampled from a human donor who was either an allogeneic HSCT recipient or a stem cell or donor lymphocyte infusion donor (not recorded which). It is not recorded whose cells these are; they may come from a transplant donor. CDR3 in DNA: TGCAGCGTTGCGACCTTCCAGGGGTATGGCTACACCTTC. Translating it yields CSVATFQGYGYTF.